What follows are 23 T cell receptor beta chains derived from one specimen sequenced in a study of blood T cell repertoires in COVID-19. The protocol was immunoSEQ multiplex PCR, while the TCRdb copy is restricted to in-frame clones and leaves out a portion. This sample has around 500,000 clones, with approximately 90% found just once. Material: PBMCs or T cells enriched from blood (not recorded which). Receptors originate from a woman in her forties who had recovered from COVID-19.

The chain joins TRBV28 to TRBJ1-1, with 8 bases fitting TRBD1. Germline V gene sequence: CDR1 MDHEN, CDR2 SYDVKM. There are 16 residues in the CDR3. V lost 6 bases, J lost 0 bases, and 9 bases stayed unmatched. The CDR3 reads CASRLIPGQVNTEAFF. The DNA for the CDR3 is TGTGCCAGCAGGCTTATACCGGGACAGGTGAACACTGAAGCTTTCTTT.

The CDR3 here is CASSDTDQPQHF. DNA of the CDR3: TGTGCCAGTTCCGACACAGATCAGCCCCAGCATTTT. J is TRBJ1-5 and V is TRBV19; no clear D. The CDR3 totals 12 residues. V was clipped by 8 bases and J by 5 bases, with 10 bases between them. Germline lookup yields CDR1 LNHDA and CDR2 SQIVND (reference sequence). Filled out from reference TRBV19 and TRBJ1-5, the complete variable domain reads DGGITQSPKYLFRKEGQNVTLSCEQNLNHDAMYWYRQDPGQGLRLIYYSQIVNDFQKGDIAEGYSVSREKKESFPLTVTSAQKNPTAFYLCASSDTDQPQHFGDGTRLSIL.

This chain connects TRBV5-1 to TRBJ2-5; 11 bases match TRBD2. The CDR3 sequence is 15 residues long. V lost 2 bases and J lost 2; bases outside the gene matches: 2. Looked up from germline, CDR1 is SGHRS and CDR2 is YFSETQ. The DNA of the CDR3 is TGCGCCAGCAGCTTTAGACTAGCGGGACAAGAGACCCAGTACTTC. Amino acids: CASSFRLAGQETQYF.

The rearrangement links TRBV18 to TRBJ1-2; 7 bases are a match to TRBD1. CDR1 is KGHSH and CDR2 is LQKENI in the germline V gene. The ends lost 2 bases at V and 3 bases at J; junction bases unmatched: 21. This CDR3 spans 20 amino acids. CDR3 sequence: CASSPVPKPTKNRGDYGYTF. Here the CDR3 DNA reads TGTGCCAGCTCACCAGTTCCCAAACCGACCAAAAACAGGGGCGACTATGGCTACACCTTC.

The chain combines TRBV7-2 with TRBJ2-7; D remains ambiguous. Trimming removed 1 base at V and 6 bases at J, with 7 bases between. This CDR3 is 12 amino acids long. Germline CDR1 and CDR2: SGHTA and FQGNSA. DNA of the CDR3: TGTGCCAGCAGCTTAGTATCTTCCGAGCAGTACTTC. As protein: CASSLVSSEQYF.

Details on this clone: The sample carries other DNA sequences with the same CDR3. The J gene is TRBJ1-1, the V gene TRBV12-3 or TRBV12-4; no clear D. Trimming stripped 3 bases from V and 1 base from J, with 6 bases between. The CDR3 extends over 13 amino acids. The CDR3 sequence is CASSFSGNTEAFF. CDR3 nucleotide sequence: TGTGCCAGCAGTTTCTCCGGGAACACTGAAGCTTTCTTT.

This clone occurred a few times. The chain combines TRBV19 with TRBJ2-5; TRBD2 matches at 7 bases. This CDR3 region has 13 residues. The V gene's germline CDR1 is LNHDA and CDR2 SQIVND (reference sequence). Trimming took 5 bases from V and 5 from J; bases not matched to a gene: 5. This chain's CDR3 is CASSPLRGETQYF. As DNA, the CDR3 is TGTGCCAGTAGTCCCCTGCGGGGGGAGACCCAGTACTTC.

The V and J genes are TRBV5-4 and TRBJ2-3; no clear D gene. The CDR3 is 15 amino acids. Trimming took off 3 bases at V and 1 base at J, with 12 bases between the two ends. Germline CDR1 SGHNT, CDR2 YYREEE (reference sequence). The CDR3 nucleotides are TGTGCCAGCAGCTCGGTCCGTTTGGGCACAGATACGCAGTATTTT. Translated, it gives CASSSVRLGTDTQYF.

The genes are TRBV12-3 or TRBV12-4 and TRBJ2-7; TRBD1 aligns across 9 bases. Losses at the gene ends were 6 bases for V and 9 bases for J; bases not matched to a gene: 9. This CDR3 is 13 amino acids long. In DNA, the CDR3 is TGTGCCAGCAGCCAGGACAGGGGAGGTAGGCAGTACTTC. Its translation: CASSQDRGGRQYF.

The chain uses TRBV7-9 and TRBJ2-7; 7 bases match TRBD2. CDR1 is SEHNR and CDR2 is FQNEAQ in the germline V gene (reference sequence). The trim removed 5 bases at V and 0 bases at J, leaving 16 bases unmatched. The CDR3 contains 18 residues. The CDR3 nucleotides are TGTGCCAGCAGCATACGCGGGGGTGGCCGCGCCGACTCCTACGAGCAGTACTTC. Translating it yields CASSIRGGGRADSYEQYF.

This clone occurred once. The V call is TRBV6-4, the J call TRBJ2-1; D gene unclear. The CDR3 runs to 13 residues. CDR1 is MRHNA, CDR2 SNTAGT, per germline. V was pared by 4 bases and J by 3 bases, with 7 bases between. In nucleotides, the CDR3 is TGTGCCAGCAGTGGAGAGGTCTACAATGAGCAGTTCTTC. Residues: CASSGEVYNEQFF.

J is TRBJ1-2 and V is TRBV27; possible D gene TRBD1, 5 bases. Trimming stripped 4 bases from V and 6 bases from J, with 12 bases between. This CDR3 is 13 amino acids long. Germline CDR1 reads MNHEY; CDR2 reads SMNVEV (reference sequence). CDR3 region: CASSSREGNGYTF. For the CDR3, the DNA is TGTGCCAGCAGTTCCCGGGAGGGGAATGGCTACACCTTC.

J is TRBJ2-1 and V is TRBV3-1 (or the pseudogene TRBV3-2); the match to TRBD2 covers 13 bases. Trimming at V came to 4 bases and at J to 6 bases, leaving 3 bases not matched to a gene. Per germline, CDR1 LGHDT and CDR2 YNNKEL (reference sequence). The CDR3 loop spans 15 amino acids. The CDR3 sequence is CASSLGLAGVNEQFF. The CDR3 region has the DNA TGTGCCAGCAGCCTAGGACTAGCGGGAGTCAATGAGCAGTTCTTC.

The chain recombines TRBV7-9 with TRBJ1-1; 9 bases map to TRBD1. CDR3 length equals 15 residues. Looked up from germline, CDR1 is SEHNR and CDR2 is FQNEAQ (reference sequence). Losses at the gene ends were 5 bases for V and 1 base for J; bases not matched to a gene: 5. The CDR3 sequence: CASSHSTGGNTEAFF. The CDR3 DNA reads TGTGCCAGCAGCCATTCGACAGGGGGGAACACTGAAGCTTTCTTT. Filled out from reference TRBV7-9 and TRBJ1-1, the complete variable domain reads DTGVSQNPRHKITKRGQNVTFRCDPISEHNRLYWYRQTLGQGPEFLTYFQNEAQLEKSRLLSDRFSAERPKGSFSTLEIQRTEQGDSAMYLCASSHSTGGNTEAFFGQGTRLTVV.

V is TRBV27 and J is TRBJ2-5; 7 positions match TRBD1. The CDR3 contains 15 residues. V dropped 5 bases and J dropped 3; count of bases not matched to a gene: 9. CDR1 is MNHEY, CDR2 SMNVEV, per germline (reference sequence). Here the CDR3 DNA reads TGTGCCAGCAGTCCACGACAGGGTGGAGAAGAGACCCAGTACTTC. Its protein product is CASSPRQGGEETQYF.

The chain combines TRBV7-2 with TRBJ1-5, with TRBD1 matching over 7 bases. The junction had 6 bases not matched to a gene; V was cut back by 8 bases and J by 5 bases. This CDR3 is 13 amino acids long. Germline V gene lookup returns CDR1 SGHTA and CDR2 FQGNSA. CDR3 region: CASSTRGHQPQHF. For the CDR3, the DNA is TGTGCCAGCTCCACGAGGGGGCATCAGCCCCAGCATTTT. The full variable domain, completed using reference TRBV7-2 and TRBJ1-5, is GAGVSQSPSNKVTEKGKDVELRCDPISGHTALYWYRQSLGQGLEFLIYFQGNSAPDKSGLPSDRFSAERTGGSVSTLTIQRTQQEDSAVYLCASSTRGHQPQHFGDGTRLSIL.

This clone was seen once. This rearrangement joins TRBV7-9 to TRBJ1-2; 7 nucleotides line up with TRBD1. Germline V CDR1 and CDR2: SEHNR, FQNEAQ (reference sequence). The CDR3 runs to 14 residues. With V trimmed by 1 base and J by 4 bases, 3 bases remained unmatched. The DNA of the CDR3 is TGTGCCAGCAGCTTAGGTCGGGACAGCTATGGCTACACCTTC. Translating gives CASSLGRDSYGYTF.

This sequence joins TRBV25-1 and TRBJ2-3; D perhaps matches TRBD2 (5 bases). Trimming took 5 bases from V and 3 from J, leaving 18 bases between them. The V gene's germline CDR1 is MGHDK and CDR2 SYGVNS. The CDR3 is made up of 16 amino acids. CDR3 amino acids: CASSNQTSTGTDTQYF. The CDR3 DNA sequence: TGTGCCAGCAGTAACCAGACCAGCACGGGGACAGATACGCAGTATTTT.

This chain uses TRBV5-1 with TRBJ1-4, with TRBD1 identical over 7 bases. The CDR3 is made up of 16 amino acids. The germline CDR1 and CDR2 sequences are SGHRS and YFSETQ. V was clipped by 4 bases and J by 4 bases; unmatched bases: 10. CDR3 nucleotide sequence: TGCGCCAGCAGCACGACGGGACAGAGAGATAATGAAAAACTGTTTTTT. Its translation: CASSTTGQRDNEKLFF.

The rearrangement uses TRBV5-1 and TRBJ2-7; possibly TRBD2 for D (5 bases). The V end was cut by 0 bases, the J end by 2 bases, with 9 bases between. The germline CDR1 and CDR2 sequences are SGHRS and YFSETQ. CDR3 length equals 14 residues. This chain's CDR3 is CASSLAAGPYEQYF. CDR3 in DNA: TGCGCCAGCAGCTTGGCCGCGGGCCCCTACGAGCAGTACTTC.

The chain combines TRBV28 with TRBJ1-2; D unclear. The CDR3 runs 14 residues. CDR1 and CDR2 (germline): MDHEN, SYDVKM. With 7 bases removed from V and 0 bases from J, the gap between germline ends came to 12 bases. The CDR3, as DNA: TGTGCCAGCAACATGCTTAATCCTAACTATGGCTACACCTTC. This translates into CASNMLNPNYGYTF.

The rearrangement uses TRBV10-3 and TRBJ2-7; D remains unclear. CDR1 is ENHRY, CDR2 SYGVKD, per germline. This CDR3 comprises 16 residues. V was trimmed by 2 bases and J by 2 bases, leaving 16 bases between them. The chain's CDR3 is CAISEPQTLRPYEQYF. The DNA of the CDR3 is TGTGCCATCAGTGAGCCCCAAACCTTGCGGCCCTACGAGCAGTACTTC.

The V gene is TRBV27, the J gene TRBJ1-1, with 8 bases fitting TRBD1. Trimming removed 4 bases from V and 4 bases from J; junction bases left unmatched: 8. There are 15 residues in the CDR3. Germline V gene data show CDR1 as MNHEY and CDR2 as SMNVEV (reference sequence). This CDR3 is CASSSGQGVVTEAFF. The CDR3 DNA reads as TGTGCCAGCAGTTCAGGACAGGGTGTTGTCACTGAAGCTTTCTTT.